These 10 T cell receptor beta chains originate from one sample sequenced in a study of shared clonotypes between healthy human individuals. Profiling relied on immunoSEQ multiplex PCR, and the TCRdb table lists in-frame clones only, not all of them. Among 550,000 to 700,000 clones listed, around four fifths were seen once. The sequenced material came from memory CD4+ T cells sorted from blood. The sample's subset: CD45RA-negative fraction. These receptor sequences come from a woman in her thirties in good health.

V gene TRBV5-1 combines with J gene TRBJ1-2, with D possibly being TRBD1 (6 bases). Deletions cut 0 bases from V and 8 bases from J, with 11 bases between. The CDR3 runs to 13 residues. The V gene's germline CDR1 is SGHRS and CDR2 YFSETQ. The CDR3 here is CASSLGQGPGYTF. For the CDR3, the DNA is TGCGCCAGCAGCTTGGGGCAGGGGCCCGGCTACACCTTC.

The gene calls are TRBV6-1 and TRBJ2-6, with a weak D call TRBD1 (6 bases). Germline V gene data show CDR1 as MNHNS and CDR2 as SASEGT. V was clipped by 6 bases and J by 1 base, with 7 bases between them. CDR3 length equals 14 residues. CDR3 region: CASSQGSGANVLTF. DNA for the CDR3: TGTGCCAGCAGCCAGGGGTCTGGGGCCAACGTCCTGACTTTC.

This clone occurred a few times. The V call is TRBV18, the J call TRBJ2-7; 11 nucleotides agree with TRBD2. The germline CDR1 and CDR2 sequences are KGHSH and LQKENI. The J segment lost 0 bases and the V segment lost 0 bases, leaving 4 bases of the junction unmatched. The CDR3 has 17 amino acids. The CDR3 here is CASSPPGTSGASYEQYF. The DNA for the CDR3 is TGTGCCAGCTCACCACCGGGGACTAGCGGTGCCTCCTACGAGCAGTACTTC.

This chain uses TRBV19 with TRBJ2-5, with TRBD2 as a possible D gene (5 bases). The DNA end is a closer match to TRBJ2-7, so the J assignment may be wrong. In germline, CDR1 is LNHDA, CDR2 SQIVND (reference sequence). This CDR3 is 11 amino acids long. The CDR3 here is CASSAGVEQYF. CDR3 in DNA: TGTGCCAGTAGTGCCGGGGTCGAGCAGTACTTC.

The chain employs TRBV15 and TRBJ2-7, with a tentative D call TRBD1 (5 bases). Deletions cut 0 bases from V and 4 bases from J, with 16 bases between. Germline CDR1 reads LNHNV; CDR2 reads YYDKDF (reference sequence). The CDR3 runs to 16 residues. CDR3 nucleotides: TGTGCCACCAGCAGAGAAGCGCGGACAAACTTTTACGAGCAGTACTTC. It translates to CATSREARTNFYEQYF.

This clone was detected a few times. The genes are TRBV28 and TRBJ2-4, with a possible D match to TRBD1 (7 bases). Between the trimmed V and J ends, which lost 3 bases and 8 bases, there was a span of 11 bases. Germline V CDR1 and CDR2: MDHEN, SYDVKM. The CDR3 is 13 amino acids. Here the CDR3 reads CASSFSGGHIQYF. DNA for the CDR3: TGTGCCAGCAGTTTCTCAGGGGGGCACATTCAGTACTTC.

The chain employs TRBV2 and TRBJ2-3, with 10 bases that match TRBD1. The junction had 5 bases not matched to a gene; V was cut back by 6 bases and J by 5 bases. The CDR3 has 14 residues. Germline V gene sequence: CDR1 SNHLY, CDR2 FYNNEI. The CDR3 region has the DNA TGTGCCAGCAGCTGGACAGGGGGAGGAGATACGCAGTATTTT. This translates into CASSWTGGGDTQYF.

Turning to this clone: The sample has other DNA sequences that encode this CDR3 too. The DNA of the CDR3 is TGTGCCAGTAGGCCGGGACAGGGGAACTATGGCTACACCTTC. It translates to CASRPGQGNYGYTF. The V gene is TRBV19, the J gene TRBJ1-2; TRBD1 aligns across 10 bases. CDR3 length: 14 amino acids. Germline V gene sequence: CDR1 LNHDA, CDR2 SQIVND (reference sequence). V lost 6 bases to trimming and J lost 2 bases; unmatched junction nucleotides: 3.

The V gene is TRBV5-1, the J gene TRBJ2-3, with D unclear. The CDR3 has 12 residues. Trimming took off 4 bases at V and 0 bases at J, with 3 bases between the two ends. Looked up from germline, CDR1 is SGHRS and CDR2 is YFSETQ. The CDR3, as DNA: TGCGCCAGCAGCAAGAGCACAGATACGCAGTATTTT. Residues: CASSKSTDTQYF.

In DNA form, the CDR3 reads TGTGCCAGCAGTGCGGACACCAATAGGTGGGAGCAGTACTTC. Protein product: CASSADTNRWEQYF. This chain connects TRBV6-1 to TRBJ2-7; weak D call: TRBD1 (5 bases). Germline CDR1 is MNHNS and CDR2 is SASEGT. The V gene lost 4 bases and the J gene lost 7 bases, with 17 bases spanning the gap. CDR3 length equals 14 residues.